Each of the 21 T cell receptor beta chains below was sequenced from the same sample in a study of shared clonotypes between healthy human individuals. Profiling relied on immunoSEQ multiplex PCR, and the TCRdb table lists in-frame clones only, not all of them. The profile covers 150,000 to 200,000 clones, with around 63% appearing a single time and 10% taken by the ten largest. The sample was memory CD4+ T cells sorted from blood. The subset: CD45RA-negative fraction. All receptors derive from a man aged 30 to 45 in good health.

The V and J genes are TRBV5-1 and TRBJ1-4; 7 bases map to TRBD1. The CDR3 is made up of 16 amino acids. With 0 bases clipped from V and 6 bases from J, the junction kept 8 bases outside the gene matches. Looked up from germline, CDR1 is SGHRS and CDR2 is YFSETQ. The CDR3 nucleotides are TGCGCCAGCAGCTTGGGAGACAGGGAACGTCATGAAAAACTGTTTTTT. Amino acids: CASSLGDRERHEKLFF.

This clone was observed a handful of times. This chain links TRBV5-7 with TRBJ1-2; possibly TRBD1 for D (5 bases). TRBV5-7 is sorted into the ORF group, with uncertain function. Trimming left V 1 base short and J 7 bases short, with 17 bases between. The CDR3 loop spans 15 amino acids. The CDR3 loop is CASSLIFDRMGGYTF. CDR3 nucleotide sequence: TGTGCCAGCAGCTTGATCTTTGACAGAATGGGTGGCTACACCTTC.

The chain is built from TRBV29-1 and TRBJ2-1; D unresolved. This CDR3 is built from 13 residues. CDR1 SQVTM and CDR2 ANQGSEA come from the germline V gene. The V and J ends lost 7 bases and 0 bases respectively, with 10 bases between them. Here the CDR3 reads CSAIGLSYNEQFF. CDR3 bases: TGCAGCGCCATCGGTCTCTCCTACAATGAGCAGTTCTTC.

The chain combines TRBV5-4 with TRBJ1-5, with no clear D. This CDR3 has 13 amino acids. Per germline, CDR1 SGHNT and CDR2 YYREEE (reference sequence). The V and J ends lost 2 bases and 6 bases respectively, with 9 bases between them. Here the CDR3 DNA reads TGTGCCAGCAGCTTTTTTTCAAGTCAGCCCCAGCATTTT. Amino acids: CASSFFSSQPQHF.

V gene TRBV7-9 combines with J gene TRBJ1-4; a weak D match, TRBD1 (6 bases). The CDR3 is 14 residues long. Germline lookup yields CDR1 SEHNR and CDR2 FQNEAQ (reference sequence). Trimming cost V 5 bases and J 6 bases, with 13 bases left between them. The chain's CDR3 is CASSPGGGDEKLFF. CDR3 nucleotide sequence: TGTGCCAGCAGCCCCGGGGGCGGGGATGAAAAACTGTTTTTT.

The chain employs TRBV9 and TRBJ2-5; D is possibly TRBD2 (6 bases). Germline-derived CDR1 and CDR2 are SGDLS and YYNGEE. The CDR3 extends over 15 amino acids. The germline V and J ends were trimmed by 1 base and 1 base, with 11 bases remaining between them. The DNA of the CDR3 is TGTGCCAGCAGCGTAATGGCGGGAACCCAAGAGACCCAGTACTTC. Protein: CASSVMAGTQETQYF.

This chain connects TRBV6-4 to TRBJ2-1; weak D call: TRBD2 (6 bases). CDR3 length: 15 amino acids. V was shortened by 4 bases and J by 4 bases, with 14 bases between the two germline ends. Looked up from germline, CDR1 is MRHNA and CDR2 is SNTAGT. The CDR3: CASSGRDGGYNEQFF. The CDR3 region has the DNA TGTGCCAGCAGTGGAAGGGACGGGGGTTACAATGAGCAGTTCTTC.

The rearrangement links TRBV7-2 to TRBJ2-1; 11 bases are shared with TRBD1. The germline gives CDR1 SGHTA, CDR2 FQGNSA. There are 13 residues in the CDR3. The V gene end was trimmed by 5 bases and the J gene end by 9 bases; junction bases not matched to a gene: 3. The CDR3 sequence: CASSGDRGFEQFF. The CDR3 region has the DNA TGTGCCAGCAGCGGGGACAGGGGGTTTGAGCAGTTCTTC.

V usage is TRBV19 and J usage is TRBJ2-5, with TRBD2 identical over 7 bases. CDR3 length equals 16 residues. Germline CDR1 and CDR2: LNHDA and SQIVND (reference sequence). Trimming took 0 bases from V and 9 from J; bases not matched to a gene: 13. CDR3 in amino acids: CASSIDLAAPRAAQYF. CDR3 coding DNA: TGTGCCAGTAGTATAGATCTAGCGGCCCCCCGGGCGGCCCAGTACTTC.

The chain employs TRBV5-1 and TRBJ2-4, with 10 bases lining up with TRBD2. This CDR3 region has 17 residues. Germline lookup yields CDR1 SGHRS and CDR2 YFSETQ. J was trimmed by 1 base and V by 2 bases; bases with no gene match: 6. This CDR3 reads CASSFLAGVKAKNIQYF. The CDR3 DNA follows: TGCGCCAGCAGCTTCCTAGCGGGAGTAAAGGCCAAAAACATTCAGTACTTC.

This clone was counted only a few times. This CDR3 reads CASSGITGAVLYF. Written as DNA, the CDR3 is TGTGCCAGCAGTGGGATTACAGGGGCCGTACTGTACTTC. The chain uses TRBV25-1 and TRBJ2-4; 7 bases agree with TRBD1. Looked up from germline, CDR1 is MGHDK and CDR2 is SYGVNS. V shed 4 bases and J 15 bases; nucleotides not matched to a gene: 12. The CDR3 has 13 amino acids.

This clone was detected once. The chain links TRBV6-1 to TRBJ2-1; no firm D call. The length of the CDR3 is 14 residues. V was pared by 6 bases and J by 0 bases, with 9 bases between. CDR1 is MNHNS and CDR2 is SASEGT in the germline V gene. The CDR3 sequence is CASSGPNSYNEQFF. The CDR3 DNA follows: TGTGCCAGCAGCGGACCCAACTCCTACAATGAGCAGTTCTTC.

This rearrangement joins TRBV5-6 to TRBJ2-7; 7 positions agree with TRBD2. J gave up 2 bases and V 0 bases, and 2 bases lay outside the gene matches. This CDR3 is built from 14 residues. Germline-derived CDR1 and CDR2 are SGHDT and YYEEEE. The CDR3 bases are TGTGCCAGCAGCTTGGGCGGGGGAACCTACGAGCAGTACTTC. It encodes CASSLGGGTYEQYF. The full variable domain, its missing parts supplied by reference TRBV5-6 and TRBJ2-7, is DAGVTQSPTHLIKTRGQQVTLRCSPKSGHDTVSWYQQALGQGPQFIFQYYEEEERQRGNFPDRFSGHQFPNYSSELNVNALLLGDSALYLCASSLGGGTYEQYFGPGTRLTVT.

This clone was seen only a few times. V and J are TRBV6-1 and TRBJ2-3; 9 bases map to TRBD2. J gave up 0 bases and V 4 bases, and 5 bases lay outside the gene matches. This CDR3 region has 16 residues. The germline gives CDR1 MNHNS, CDR2 SASEGT. CDR3: CASSGLTSGSTDTQYF. For the CDR3, the DNA is TGTGCCAGCAGTGGGCTGACTAGCGGTAGCACAGATACGCAGTATTTT.

Here the CDR3 reads CASSLGGLGLADRAQYF. CDR3 DNA: TGCGCCAGCAGCTTGGGGGGCTTAGGACTAGCGGATCGAGCCCAGTACTTC. The chain employs TRBV5-1 and TRBJ2-5, with 10 bases matching TRBD2. The trim removed 0 bases at V and 9 bases at J, leaving 14 bases unmatched. The CDR3 runs to 17 residues. The germline CDR1 and CDR2 sequences are SGHRS and YFSETQ.

The chain joins TRBV5-1 to TRBJ2-7, with 8 bases fitting TRBD2. The CDR3 is made up of 15 amino acids. The junction had 13 bases not matched to a gene; V was cut back by 4 bases and J by 7 bases. The germline V gene encodes CDR1 SGHRS and CDR2 YFSETQ. This CDR3 reads CASSPQGAGVGEQYF. The CDR3 nucleotides are TGCGCCAGCAGCCCCCAAGGAGCGGGAGTAGGAGAGCAGTACTTC.

The rearrangement uses TRBV4-1 and TRBJ2-7, with TRBD2 matching over 11 bases. The CDR3 totals 16 residues. Germline V gives CDR1 MGHRA, CDR2 YSYEKL. Unmatched junction bases numbered 12, after V lost 5 bases and J lost 6 bases. In DNA, the CDR3 is TGCGCCAGCAGCTCAAGAGGAACTAGCGGGAGATTCGAGCAGTACTTC. Translated: CASSSRGTSGRFEQYF.

The rearrangement links TRBV19 to TRBJ1-2; a possible D gene is TRBD1 (5 bases). V was trimmed by 6 bases and J by 8 bases, leaving 19 bases between them. The CDR3 runs 14 residues. In germline, CDR1 is LNHDA, CDR2 SQIVND (reference sequence). CDR3 in amino acids: CASRRQVQGSGYTF. The CDR3 DNA follows: TGTGCCAGTAGACGCCAGGTCCAGGGCAGCGGCTACACCTTC.

In its sample, this clone was seen many times. The chain links TRBV27 to TRBJ1-2, with 9 bases lining up with TRBD1. V dropped 6 bases and J dropped 0; count of bases not matched to a gene: 5. This CDR3 region has 15 residues. Germline V lookup: CDR1 MNHEY, CDR2 SMNVEV (reference sequence). CDR3 in DNA: TGTGCCAGCAGCCACACAGGGGGCGCTAACTATGGCTACACCTTC. Translation: CASSHTGGANYGYTF.

The DNA of the CDR3 is TGTGCCAGCAGTCCTAAGTCCGGGACAGGGCAGTTCTTC. As protein: CASSPKSGTGQFF. The J gene is TRBJ2-1, the V gene TRBV7-8; the match to TRBD1 covers 8 bases. The CDR3 length is 13 residues. V shed 6 bases, J shed 12 bases, and the junction held 10 bases outside the gene matches. Per the germline V gene, CDR1 is SGHVS and CDR2 is FQNEAQ.

This clone was observed at least ten times. Distinct nucleotide sequences in the sample also encode this CDR3. The J gene is TRBJ2-2, the V gene TRBV6-6; weak D call: TRBD2 (5 bases). Germline V lookup: CDR1 MNHNY, CDR2 SVGAGI (reference sequence). Between the trimmed V and J ends, which lost 6 bases and 0 bases, there was a span of 5 bases. The CDR3 totals 13 residues. CDR3 loop: CASRDSNTGELFF. The CDR3 DNA reads as TGTGCCAGCAGGGACTCGAACACCGGGGAGCTGTTTTTT.